This T cell receptor (beta chain) was sequenced during a study of T-cell memory formation after mild COVID-19. At the level of the study: Each donor largely had its own TCR clusters. Findings and limits, study-wide: The authors left the SARS-CoV-2 specificity of second-wave clones peaking on day 37 unconfirmed.

The CDR3 sequence is 14 residues long. Germline assignment: CDR1 DFQATT and CDR2 SNEGSKA (reference sequence). With 5 bases clipped from V and 6 bases from J, the junction kept 10 bases outside the gene matches. TCRdb called the 5' RACE reads again in MiXCR, with one record for every CDR3 protein. The sample holds fewer than 95,000 distinct CDR3 sequences, over 12% seen once. This clonotype was seen only a few times. What it binds is unknown. Sequenced material: PBMCs or a T cell subset sorted from them (not recorded which). This TCR was recovered from a man in his late teens or twenties who had mild COVID-19 (a few samples of this study predate the infection). Cell type and time point are not known. The genes are TRBV20-1 and TRBJ1-2, with 9 bases aligning to TRBD1. CDR3 residues: CSASDRDREDGYTF. CDR3 coding DNA: TGCAGTGCTTCGGACCGGGACAGGGAGGATGGCTACACCTTC.